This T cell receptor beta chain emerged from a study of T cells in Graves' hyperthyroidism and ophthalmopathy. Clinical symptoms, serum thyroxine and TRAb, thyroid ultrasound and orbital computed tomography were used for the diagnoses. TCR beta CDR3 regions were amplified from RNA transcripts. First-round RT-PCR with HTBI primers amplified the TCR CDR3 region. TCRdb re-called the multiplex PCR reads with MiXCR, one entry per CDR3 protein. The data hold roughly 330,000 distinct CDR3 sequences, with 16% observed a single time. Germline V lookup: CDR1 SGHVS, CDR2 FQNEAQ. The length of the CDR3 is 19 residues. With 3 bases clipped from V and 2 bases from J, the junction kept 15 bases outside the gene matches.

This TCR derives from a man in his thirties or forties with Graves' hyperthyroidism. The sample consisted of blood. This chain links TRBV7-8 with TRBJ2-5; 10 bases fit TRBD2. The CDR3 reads CASSFPQLAGPVGQETQYF. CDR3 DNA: TGTGCCAGCAGCTTCCCTCAACTAGCGGGACCTGTAGGGCAAGAGACCCAGTACTTC. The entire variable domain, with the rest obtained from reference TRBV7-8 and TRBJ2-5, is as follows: GAGVSQSPRYKVAKRGQDVALRCDPISGHVSLFWYQQALGQGPEFLTYFQNEAQLDKSGLPSDRFFAERPEGSVSTLKIQRTQQEDSAVYLCASSFPQLAGPVGQETQYFGPGTRLLVL.